Below are 22 T cell receptor beta chains sequenced from a single sample in a study of early T cells in non-severe SARS-CoV-2 infection. TCRdb re-called the 5' RACE reads through MiXCR, storing one row per CDR3 protein. Counted here are 70,000 to 95,000 distinct CDR3 sequences, over 12% occurring once; the ten biggest clones make up about 0.58%. Sequencing was done on a sample of whole blood. The receptors derive from an adult who was a healthcare worker with PCR-confirmed SARS-CoV-2 infection or an uninfected control (not recorded which).

The chain joins TRBV7-9 to TRBJ1-2; 11 bases map to TRBD1. This CDR3 has 17 residues. Germline values: CDR1 SEHNR, CDR2 FQNEAQ (reference sequence). V was clipped by 5 bases and J by 8 bases; unmatched bases: 16. This chain's CDR3 is CASSGSSWTGGVDGYTF. Here the CDR3 DNA reads TGTGCCAGCAGCGGTTCTTCTTGGACAGGGGGCGTCGACGGCTACACCTTC.

The chain is built from TRBV15 and TRBJ2-7, with 9 bases that match TRBD1. V was pared by 10 bases and J by 3 bases, with 13 bases of the junction left unmatched. The CDR3 length is 15 residues. Germline CDR1 and CDR2: LNHNV and YYDKDF (reference sequence). In nucleotides, the CDR3 is TGTGCCATCGGGACAGGGCTCTCCTCGGGCTACGAGCAGTACGTC. This translates into CAIGTGLSSGYEQYV.

The genes are TRBV7-3 and TRBJ2-1; 11 bases align to TRBD2. The CDR3 length is 15 residues. The V segment lost 3 bases and the J segment 9 bases; nucleotides outside the gene matches: 7. From germline, CDR1 is SGHTA and CDR2 FQGTGA. Written as DNA, the CDR3 is TGTGCCAGCAGCTTTAGCGGGGGGGCCTCCACTGAGCAGTTCTTC. It translates to CASSFSGGASTEQFF.

The CDR3 DNA reads TGTGCCAGCAGCCGGGGACTGACCGGGGAGCTGTTTTTT. It translates to CASSRGLTGELFF. This rearrangement joins TRBV11-2 to TRBJ2-2, with D tentatively TRBD2 (6 bases). This CDR3 has 13 residues. V was trimmed by 5 bases and J by 5 bases, leaving 9 bases between them. Per germline, CDR1 SGHAT and CDR2 FQNNGV.

The chain has TRBV20-1 and TRBJ1-4; D ambiguous. The CDR3 is 14 residues long. Germline V gene data show CDR1 as DFQATT and CDR2 as SNEGSKA (reference sequence). Deletions cut 1 base from V and 8 bases from J, with 14 bases between. CDR3 in amino acids: CSARGGKGDEKLFF. The CDR3 DNA reads TGCAGTGCTAGAGGTGGGAAAGGAGACGAAAAACTGTTTTTT.

This clonotype showed up just a few times. This chain uses TRBV6-6 with TRBJ1-1; TRBD1 matches at 8 bases. Trimming cost V 6 bases and J 4 bases; bases outside gene matches: 7. The V gene's germline CDR1 is MNHNY and CDR2 SVGAGI (reference sequence). The CDR3 totals 14 residues. CDR3 sequence (DNA): TGTGCCAGCAGAACCACAGGGGGTGGCACTGAAGCTTTCTTT. Its translation: CASRTTGGGTEAFF.

This clonotype was recorded many times. The rearrangement links TRBV20-1 to TRBJ2-5; 8 positions match TRBD2. Germline trimming cut 5 bases from V and 6 bases from J; bases unmatched to any gene: 8. CDR3 length: 13 residues. From germline, CDR1 is DFQATT and CDR2 SNEGSKA (reference sequence). DNA of the CDR3: TGCAGTGCTCTGCCGGGACTAGAGCAGACCCAGTACTTC. Protein sequence: CSALPGLEQTQYF.

This chain joins TRBV2 and TRBJ1-3; tentatively, D is TRBD1 (6 bases). The germline V and J ends were trimmed by 4 bases and 0 bases, with 7 bases remaining between them. Germline V gene sequence: CDR1 SNHLY, CDR2 FYNNEI. This CDR3 region has 14 residues. The CDR3 DNA reads as TGTGCCAGCAGTGCAGGGGCCTCTGGAAACACCATATATTTT. It is translated as CASSAGASGNTIYF.

Worth noting for this clonotype: A single base separates this from a much larger clone, so it may be a read error. The genes are TRBV21-1 and TRBJ2-3; TRBD2 is the table's D call and was not checked against the DNA. TRBV21-1 is noted as a pseudogene. The CDR3 length is 19 residues. CDR3 in amino acids: CASSKKGRTSWGFTDTQYF. Written as DNA, the CDR3 is TGTGCCAGCAGCAAAAAGGGACGGACTAGCTGGGGATTCACAGATACGCAGTATTTT.

This clonotype has a handful of counts. The genes are TRBV2 and TRBJ1-2, with 9 bases fitting TRBD1. Germline V lookup: CDR1 SNHLY, CDR2 FYNNEI. V dropped 8 bases and J dropped 4; count of bases not matched to a gene: 11. The CDR3 covers 15 residues. DNA for the CDR3: TGTGCCAGCCCCATAGGGACAGGGCGTACCTATGGCTACACCTTC. Its protein product is CASPIGTGRTYGYTF.

In regard to this clonotype: Just one base apart from a much larger clone, this may be a read error. V and J are TRBV11-2 and TRBJ1-6, with 7 positions matching TRBD1. Germline CDR1 is SGHAT and CDR2 is FQNNGV. The CDR3 is 15 residues long. V was clipped by 7 bases and J by 9 bases; unmatched bases: 12. The CDR3 DNA reads TGTGCCAGCATGAGATCCGGGACAGTCTTTTCACCCCTCCACTTT. Protein product: CASMRSGTVFSPLHF.

This clonotype was seen a few times. This chain uses TRBV11-3 with TRBJ2-3; the match to TRBD2 covers 8 bases. The V gene's germline CDR1 is SGHNT and CDR2 YENEEA. With V trimmed by 3 bases and J by 4 bases, 3 bases remained unmatched. The CDR3 is 14 residues long. CDR3 sequence: CASSFGGAADTQYF. The CDR3 nucleotides are TGTGCCAGCAGCTTCGGGGGGGCCGCAGATACGCAGTATTTT.

This rearrangement joins TRBV11-2 to TRBJ2-1, with D unresolved. This CDR3 is built from 14 residues. Germline V gene sequence: CDR1 SGHAT, CDR2 FQNNGV. The V gene lost 1 base and the J gene lost 7 bases, with 11 bases spanning the gap. CDR3 protein: CASSLGLLGNEQFF. For the CDR3, the DNA is TGTGCCAGCAGCTTAGGTTTACTGGGGAATGAGCAGTTCTTC.

This clonotype turned up a few times. This chain links TRBV25-1 with TRBJ2-6; 9 bases are a match to TRBD1. V dropped 0 bases and J dropped 0; count of bases not matched to a gene: 6. This CDR3 spans 19 amino acids. Germline V gene data show CDR1 as MGHDK and CDR2 as SYGVNS. CDR3 sequence: CASSEYPRTGVSGANVLTF. The CDR3 coding sequence is TGTGCCAGCAGTGAATATCCCAGGACAGGGGTCTCTGGGGCCAACGTCCTGACTTTC.

The rearrangement joins TRBV27 to TRBJ2-5; TRBD1 matches at 9 bases. CDR1 MNHEY and CDR2 SMNVEV come from the germline V gene (reference sequence). J gave up 5 bases and V 5 bases, and 9 bases lay outside the gene matches. The length of the CDR3 is 15 residues. The CDR3 region is CASSDRGEFHETQYF. The CDR3 region has the DNA TGTGCCAGCAGTGACAGGGGGGAATTCCATGAGACCCAGTACTTC.

This clonotype was observed many times. The chain employs TRBV24-1 and TRBJ2-3, with 8 bases lining up with TRBD1. This CDR3 has 18 residues. With V trimmed by 1 base and J by 3 bases, 11 bases remained unmatched. The germline V gene has CDR1 KGHDR and CDR2 SFDVKD. The CDR3 coding sequence is TGTGCCACCAGTGATTTTAGGTGGGGGACAGGCGAAACAGATACGCAGTATTTT. Translating gives CATSDFRWGTGETDTQYF.

The chain recombines TRBV5-1 with TRBJ1-1; D might be TRBD1 (5 bases). Trimming left V 4 bases short and J 1 base short, with 5 bases between. The germline V gene has CDR1 SGHRS and CDR2 YFSETQ. The CDR3 is 12 amino acids. CDR3 protein: CASSTGNTEAFF. For the CDR3, the DNA is TGCGCCAGCAGCACAGGGAACACTGAAGCTTTCTTT. Filled out from reference TRBV5-1 and TRBJ1-1, the complete variable domain reads KAGVTQTPRYLIKTRGQQVTLSCSPISGHRSVSWYQQTPGQGLQFLFEYFSETQRNKGNFPGRFSGRQFSNSRSEMNVSTLELGDSALYLCASSTGNTEAFFGQGTRLTVV.

This clonotype was recorded only once. The gene calls are TRBV15 and TRBJ2-3; TRBD1 agrees at 8 bases. V lost 5 bases to trimming and J lost 3 bases; unmatched junction nucleotides: 10. The CDR3 covers 16 residues. Germline V CDR1 and CDR2: LNHNV, YYDKDF (reference sequence). The CDR3 loop is CATSPDRGRGTDTQYF. As DNA, the CDR3 is TGTGCCACCAGCCCAGACAGGGGTCGCGGAACAGATACGCAGTATTTT.

This clonotype was seen ten or more times. This sequence joins TRBV2 and TRBJ1-1; no definite D call. CDR3 length: 15 amino acids. Germline V gives CDR1 SNHLY, CDR2 FYNNEI. V lost 0 bases and J 5 bases, leaving 13 bases between the germline ends. CDR3 bases: TGTGCCAGCAGTGAAGCGCTGTCCGTGGGGACTGAAGCTTTCTTT. Translation: CASSEALSVGTEAFF.

This clonotype was seen more than once but under ten times. The V call is TRBV3-1, the J call TRBJ2-2; D gene unclear. The CDR3 has 16 residues. Deletions cut 1 base from V and 1 base from J, with 10 bases between. Per germline, CDR1 LGHDT and CDR2 YNNKEL (reference sequence). Written as DNA, the CDR3 is TGTGCCAGCAGCCAAGCCGCCGTCATGAACACCGGGGAGCTGTTTTTT. It specifies CASSQAAVMNTGELFF. Drawing the rest from reference TRBV3-1 and TRBJ2-2, the complete variable domain is DTAVSQTPKYLVTQMGNDKSIKCEQNLGHDTMYWYKQDSKKFLKIMFSYNNKELIINETVPNRFSPKSPDKAHLNLHINSLELGDSAVYFCASSQAAVMNTGELFFGEGSRLTVL.

The sample holds many counts of this clonotype. This chain uses TRBV5-1 with TRBJ1-2; D gene ambiguous. Germline CDR1 SGHRS, CDR2 YFSETQ. With 0 bases removed from V and 8 bases from J, the gap between germline ends came to 17 bases. The length of the CDR3 is 15 residues. The CDR3 DNA follows: TGCGCCAGCAGCTTGGCCGACAAGGGTATGAGCGGCTACACCTTC. Translating gives CASSLADKGMSGYTF. Using reference TRBV5-1 and TRBJ1-2 for the parts outside the CDR3, the full variable domain is KAGVTQTPRYLIKTRGQQVTLSCSPISGHRSVSWYQQTPGQGLQFLFEYFSETQRNKGNFPGRFSGRQFSNSRSEMNVSTLELGDSALYLCASSLADKGMSGYTFGSGTRLTVV.

V usage is TRBV2 and J usage is TRBJ2-7, with 12 bases aligning to TRBD2. After removal of 6 bases from V and 12 bases from J, the junction contained 6 bases not matched to a gene. Germline CDR1 SNHLY, CDR2 FYNNEI. The CDR3 loop spans 12 amino acids. In DNA, the CDR3 is TGTGCCAGCAGCCGACTAGCGGGGGCCGGGTACGTC. The encoded protein is CASSRLAGAGYV.